This TCR beta chain is from a study of T cell responses to AZD1222 COVID-19 vaccine. Study-wide findings and caveats: Most donors were white British and more were female, and clonal diversity was possibly underestimated.

Measured with immunoSEQ multiplex PCR; TCRdb has only the in-frame clones, and not every one. The profile shows around 45,000 clones, roughly 88% of them singletons. This clone was detected only once. What it binds is not known. The CDR3 totals 13 residues. Germline V gene data show CDR1 as LGHNT and CDR2 as FRNRAP. Trimming removed 1 base from V and 5 bases from J, with 8 bases in between. The specimen was peripheral blood, collected 28 days after the second AZD1222 dose. This clonotype was sampled from an adult who received the AZD1222 COVID-19 vaccine. The J gene is TRBJ1-2, the V gene TRBV12-5, with TRBD1 as a possible D gene (6 bases). The CDR3 DNA reads as TGTGCTAGTGGTTTGGCTACAGGGTATGGCTACACCTTC. Encoded protein: CASGLATGYGYTF.